The 19 T cell receptor beta chains below were found in one sample sequenced in a study of cytomegalovirus exposure and HLA in healthy donors. This PCR relied on a set of 60 Vbeta primers and 13 Jbeta primers. Sequenced by immunoSEQ multiplex PCR; TCRdb stores in-frame clones only, minus some. The sample has about 160,000 clones, roughly 88% seen once. The specimen sequenced was PBMCs. Receptors were obtained from a man aged 50 to 59 in good health and CMV-seropositive.

The J gene is TRBJ1-1, the V gene TRBV10-1; D perhaps matches TRBD1 (6 bases). This CDR3 has 16 residues. V was cut by 3 bases and J by 2 bases, with 16 bases left in between. CDR1 and CDR2 (germline): WNHNN, SYGVQD (reference sequence). The CDR3 protein is CASSDGFIGGNTEAFF. DNA for the CDR3: TGCGCCAGCAGTGATGGTTTCATAGGGGGAAACACTGAAGCTTTCTTT.

The genes are TRBV7-9 and TRBJ2-1, with 14 bases aligning to TRBD2. CDR1 SEHNR and CDR2 FQNEAQ come from the germline V gene (reference sequence). The CDR3 extends over 18 amino acids. V trimming: 4 bases; J trimming: 1 base; junction bases outside the gene matches: 6. CDR3 DNA sequence: TGTGCCAGCAGCTCCGGGACTAGCGGGAGAGGATCCTACAATGAGCAGTTCTTC. It codes for CASSSGTSGRGSYNEQFF.

The chain links TRBV9 to TRBJ2-1; no clear D. CDR3 length equals 15 residues. The germline V and J ends were trimmed by 0 bases and 3 bases, with 10 bases remaining between them. Germline CDR1 SGDLS, CDR2 YYNGEE. The CDR3 DNA sequence: TGTGCCAGCAGCGTAGATAGTGGGCGCTACAATGAGCAGTTCTTC. Amino acid sequence: CASSVDSGRYNEQFF.

The chain links TRBV5-1 to TRBJ2-2; perhaps TRBD1 as D (6 bases). This CDR3 spans 20 amino acids. Germline-derived CDR1 and CDR2 are SGHRS and YFSETQ. The V and J ends lost 0 bases and 0 bases respectively, with 21 bases between them. CDR3 DNA sequence: TGCGCCAGCAGCTTGGATCGACAGGTTCTAATGCGCCCGAACACCGGGGAGCTGTTTTTT. It codes for CASSLDRQVLMRPNTGELFF.

The V and J genes are TRBV29-1 and TRBJ2-2; no firm D call. V was shortened by 6 bases and J by 3 bases, with 17 bases between the two germline ends. The CDR3 totals 15 residues. From germline, CDR1 is SQVTM and CDR2 ANQGSEA. The CDR3 coding sequence is TGCAGCGTCCGAGAGAAGCGTCTCGACACCGGGGAGCTGTTTTTT. Amino acids: CSVREKRLDTGELFF.

The chain links TRBV11-3 to TRBJ2-5, with TRBD2 as a possible D gene (5 bases). Germline values: CDR1 SGHNT, CDR2 YENEEA. This CDR3 region has 14 residues. V gave up 5 bases and J gave up 5 bases, with 15 bases separating them. The CDR3 sequence is CASSPRSSEETQYF. CDR3 DNA: TGTGCCAGCAGCCCCCGGAGTAGCGAGGAGACCCAGTACTTC.

This clone was seen more than once but under ten times. This chain links TRBV4-2 with TRBJ2-3; 10 bases align to TRBD2. With 2 bases clipped from V and 5 bases from J, the junction kept 7 bases outside the gene matches. This CDR3 spans 16 amino acids. CDR1 is LGHNA, CDR2 YNFKEQ, per germline. The CDR3 nucleotides read TGTGCCAGCAGCCAACTAGCGGGAGATCGGTTAGATACGCAGTATTTT. It encodes CASSQLAGDRLDTQYF.

V usage is TRBV6-5 and J usage is TRBJ1-6, with 8 positions matching TRBD1. After removal of 0 bases from V and 10 bases from J, the junction contained 5 bases not matched to a gene. This CDR3 is built from 15 residues. Looked up from germline, CDR1 is MNHEY and CDR2 is SVGAGI. DNA for the CDR3: TGTGCCAGCAGTTACTCGCAGGGGGCTAGATCACCCCTCCACTTT. This codes for CASSYSQGARSPLHF.

The rearrangement uses TRBV29-1 and TRBJ1-1; D perhaps matches TRBD1 (5 bases). The V gene's germline CDR1 is SQVTM and CDR2 ANQGSEA. The CDR3 has 14 residues. Deletions cut 0 bases from V and 0 bases from J, with 8 bases between. CDR3 nucleotide sequence: TGCAGCGTTGAAGAGGGGGGACTGAACACTGAAGCTTTCTTT. It encodes CSVEEGGLNTEAFF.

The V gene is TRBV19, the J gene TRBJ2-1, with 9 bases lining up with TRBD1. The CDR3 is made up of 14 amino acids. Germline trimming cut 5 bases from V and 4 bases from J; bases unmatched to any gene: 3. CDR1 LNHDA and CDR2 SQIVND come from the germline V gene (reference sequence). CDR3 protein: CASSLQGAYNEQFF. The CDR3, as DNA: TGTGCCAGTAGTCTACAGGGGGCATACAATGAGCAGTTCTTC.

The chain uses TRBV15 and TRBJ1-2; D possibly corresponds to TRBD1 (5 bases). Germline-derived CDR1 and CDR2 are LNHNV and YYDKDF (reference sequence). The CDR3 is 15 residues long. The ends were cut back, 4 bases at V and 1 base at J, with 13 bases in the middle. CDR3 region: CATSIQGGSNYGYTF. Here the CDR3 DNA reads TGTGCCACCAGCATCCAGGGAGGGAGTAACTATGGCTACACCTTC.

In this sample, this clone turned up a few times. A junction end diverges from the germline sequence, so it may reflect a read error. The genes are TRBV7-7 and TRBJ2-1, with 10 bases lining up with TRBD2. Germline V gives CDR1 SSHAT, CDR2 FNYEAQ (reference sequence). This CDR3 is 13 amino acids long. The CDR3 loop reads CASSLVAGGEQFF. CDR3 nucleotides: TGTGCTAGCAGCTTAGTAGCGGGAGGCGAGCAGTTCTTC.

The genes are TRBV6-5 and TRBJ2-2; D is possibly TRBD2 (6 bases). Trimming cost V 8 bases and J 3 bases, with 16 bases left between them. The CDR3 length is 15 residues. Germline CDR1 MNHEY, CDR2 SVGAGI. CDR3 DNA: TGTGCCAGCGTACGGAGGGCCGGTGACACCGGGGAGCTGTTTTTT. It is translated as CASVRRAGDTGELFF.

As DNA, the CDR3 is TGTGCCAGCAGACCCGGGACAGTGAACACTGAAGCTTTCTTT. Protein sequence: CASRPGTVNTEAFF. The J gene is TRBJ1-1, the V gene TRBV6-5, with 7 bases aligning to TRBD1. The length of the CDR3 is 14 residues. Unmatched junction bases numbered 4, after V lost 6 bases and J lost 0 bases. Looked up from germline, CDR1 is MNHEY and CDR2 is SVGAGI.

The CDR3 nucleotides are TGTGCCAGCGGGACAGCAATTCTCTACGAGCAGTACGTC. It codes for CASGTAILYEQYV. The chain uses TRBV6-1 and TRBJ2-7, with 7 bases fitting TRBD1. Germline loops: CDR1 MNHNS, CDR2 SASEGT. J was trimmed by 3 bases and V by 8 bases; bases with no gene match: 7. The CDR3 covers 13 residues.

The V and J genes are TRBV13 and TRBJ2-7; 9 bases line up with TRBD2. The V gene's germline CDR1 is PRHDT and CDR2 FYEKMQ (reference sequence). V gave up 3 bases and J gave up 5 bases; unmatched junction bases: 2. The CDR3 covers 13 residues. The CDR3: CASSFSGRDEQYV. The CDR3 DNA follows: TGTGCCAGCAGCTTTAGCGGGAGAGACGAGCAGTACGTC.

V usage is TRBV30 and J usage is TRBJ1-2, with a weak D call TRBD1 (5 bases). The CDR3 is 13 residues long. V shed 1 base and J shed 4 bases, with 10 bases lying between them. Germline values: CDR1 GTSNPN, CDR2 SVGIG (reference sequence). The CDR3 reads CAWSGGTTYGYTF. The CDR3 DNA follows: TGTGCCTGGAGTGGTGGGACTACCTATGGCTACACCTTC.

The rearrangement joins TRBV9 to TRBJ2-7; perhaps TRBD1 as D (6 bases). The germline CDR1 and CDR2 sequences are SGDLS and YYNGEE. Trimming stripped 0 bases from V and 2 bases from J, with 9 bases between. The CDR3 has 14 amino acids. CDR3 in amino acids: CASSVGTEAYEQYF. DNA of the CDR3: TGTGCCAGCAGCGTAGGGACAGAGGCCTACGAGCAGTACTTC.

The chain is built from TRBV10-3 and TRBJ2-3, with 7 nucleotides matching TRBD2. CDR1 and CDR2 from the germline V gene are ENHRY and SYGVKD. The CDR3 loop spans 16 amino acids. After removal of 0 bases from V and 4 bases from J, the junction contained 7 bases not matched to a gene. CDR3 protein: CAISESTSGNPDTQYF. CDR3 coding DNA: TGTGCCATCAGTGAGTCGACCAGCGGGAACCCAGATACGCAGTATTTT.